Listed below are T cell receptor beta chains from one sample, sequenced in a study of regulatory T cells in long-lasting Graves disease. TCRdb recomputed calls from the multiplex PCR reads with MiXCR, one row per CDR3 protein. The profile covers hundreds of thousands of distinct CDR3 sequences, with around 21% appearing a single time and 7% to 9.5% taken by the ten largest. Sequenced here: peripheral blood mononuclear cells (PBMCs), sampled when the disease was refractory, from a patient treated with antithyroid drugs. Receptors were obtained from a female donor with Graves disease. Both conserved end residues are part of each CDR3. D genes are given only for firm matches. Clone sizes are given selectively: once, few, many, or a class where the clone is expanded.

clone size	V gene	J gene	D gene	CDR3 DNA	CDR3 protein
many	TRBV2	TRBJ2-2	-	TGTGCCAGCAGTGAAAGGCTAGGAGACACCGGGGAGCTGTTTTTT	CASSERLGDTGELFF
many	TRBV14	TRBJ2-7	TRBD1	TGTGCCAGCAGCCAAGCTGACAGGGCCGTACACGAGCAGTACTTC	CASSQADRAVHEQYF
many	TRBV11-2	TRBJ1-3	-	TGTGCCAGCAGCCCCAGGGAGACTGGAAACACCATATATTTT	CASSPRETGNTIYF
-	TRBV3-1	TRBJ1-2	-	TGTGCCAGCAGCCAAGGGCCCGAAAACTATGGCTACACCTTC	CASSQGPENYGYTF
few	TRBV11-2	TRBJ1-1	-	TGTGCCAGCAGCTCCGCCTGGGGCGAGTACGCTGAAGCTTTCTTT	CASSSAWGEYAEAFF
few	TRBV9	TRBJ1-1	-	TGTGCCAACAGCGTAGGACTGAGTGGCCCAAACACTGAAGCTTTCTTT	CANSVGLSGPNTEAFF
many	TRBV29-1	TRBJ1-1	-	TGCAGCGTTGAAGAGGGGCAGGCTTTAAACACTGAAGCTTTCTTT	CSVEEGQALNTEAFF
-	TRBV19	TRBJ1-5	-	TGTGCCAGTAGTCCCTGGTCAGCGGGCAATCAGCCCCAGCATTTT	CASSPWSAGNQPQHF
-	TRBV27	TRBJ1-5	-	TGTGCCAGCAGATATGCAGGTCGCAATCAGCCCCAGCATTTT	CASRYAGRNQPQHF
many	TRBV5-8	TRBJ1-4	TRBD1	TGTGCCAGCAGCTTCAGGGGGCTTGAAAAACTGTTTTTT	CASSFRGLEKLFF
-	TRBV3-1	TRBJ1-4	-	TGTGCCAGCGGCGGTAGGGCGGTGACTAATGAAAAACTGTTTTTT	CASGGRAVTNEKLFF
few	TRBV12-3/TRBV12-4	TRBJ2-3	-	TGTGCCAGCAGTTTAGAAGGGTGGGGGAATTCTTTCACAGATACGCAGTATTTT	CASSLEGWGNSFTDTQYF
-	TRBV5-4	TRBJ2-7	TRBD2	TGTGCCAGCAGCTTGGGACTAGCGGAGCTCTACGAGCAGTACTTC	CASSLGLAELYEQYF
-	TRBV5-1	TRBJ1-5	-	TGCGCCAGCAGCTTTTCGCCGTCGGGGCCCCAGCATTTT	CASSFSPSGPQHF
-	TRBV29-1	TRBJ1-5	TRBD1	TGCAGCATAAGGACAGGGGGCAATCAGCCCCAGCATTTT	CSIRTGGNQPQHF
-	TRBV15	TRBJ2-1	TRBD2	TGTGCCACCAGCAGAGTGGCTAGCGGGAGTATTGGGCAGTTCTTC	CATSRVASGSIGQFF
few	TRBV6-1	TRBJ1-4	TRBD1	TGTGCCAGCAGACCCACCGGGACAGTCAATGAAAAACTGTTTTTT	CASRPTGTVNEKLFF
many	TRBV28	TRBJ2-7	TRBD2	TGTGCCAGCAGTTTAGGCCTAGCGGAGCGCGAGCAGTACTTC	CASSLGLAEREQYF
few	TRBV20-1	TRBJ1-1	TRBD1	TGCAGTGCTAGATCCGGGACAGGGGGCGTAAGGGTTGCTTTCTTT	CSARSGTGGVRVAFF
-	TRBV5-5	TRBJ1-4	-	TGTGCCAGCAGCTCTCAGATGCGGACTAATGAAAAACTGTTTTTT	CASSSQMRTNEKLFF
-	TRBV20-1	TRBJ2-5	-	TGCAGTGCTCAACCCTTCGGGCAGGGGAGAAAGACCCAGTACTTC	CSAQPFGQGRKTQYF
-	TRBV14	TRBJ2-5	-	TGTGCCAGCAGCCCCTTAGCGGATTTGAGGGAAGAGACCCAGTACTTC	CASSPLADLREETQYF
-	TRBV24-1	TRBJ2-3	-	TGTGCCACCAGTGATTTGGTTCCAGATACGCAGTATTTT	CATSDLVPDTQYF
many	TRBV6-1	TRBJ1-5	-	TGTGCCAGCGCCGGGGGGGCAGACTATCAGCCCCAGCATTTT	CASAGGADYQPQHF
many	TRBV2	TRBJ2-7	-	TGTGCCAGCAGTGATCGGTTCGTGGGTTACGAGCAGTACTTC	CASSDRFVGYEQYF
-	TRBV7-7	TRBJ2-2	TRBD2	TGTGCTAGCAGCTTAGCGGGAGGAGGAGCCGGGGAGCTGTTTTTT	CASSLAGGGAGELFF
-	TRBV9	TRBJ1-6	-	TGTGCCAGCAGCGTAGGGGTGGACTATAATTCACCCCTCCACTTT	CASSVGVDYNSPLHF
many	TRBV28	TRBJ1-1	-	TGTGCATCAAAGGGTTCTGGGGAAGCTTTCTTT	CASKGSGEAFF
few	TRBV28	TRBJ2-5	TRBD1	TGTGCCAGCAGGGGACAGGACATCCGAGAGACCCAGTACTTC	CASRGQDIRETQYF
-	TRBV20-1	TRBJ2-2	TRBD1	TGCAGTGCTAGAGGACAGGGGAGGGGGGAGCTGTTTTTT	CSARGQGRGELFF
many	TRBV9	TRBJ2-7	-	TGTGCCAGCAGCGTCGGCTCCCAGAGCTCCTACGAGCAGTACTTC	CASSVGSQSSYEQYF
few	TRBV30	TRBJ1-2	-	TGTGCCTGGAAGTTGTGGGGGACTAACTATGGCTACACCTTC	CAWKLWGTNYGYTF
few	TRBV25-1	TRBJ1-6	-	TGTGCCAGCAGTGCCGCAGGGTATAATTCACCCCTCCACTTT	CASSAAGYNSPLHF
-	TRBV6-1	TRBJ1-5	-	TGTGCCAGCAGGGATCGACAGTTCGGTTGGGGGAGCAATCAGCCCCAGCATTTT	CASRDRQFGWGSNQPQHF
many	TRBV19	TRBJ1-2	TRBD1	TGTGCCAGTGCCCGGGACAGTCAAGCTAACTATGGCTACACCTTC	CASARDSQANYGYTF
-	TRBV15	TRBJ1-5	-	TGTGCCACCAGCAGAGATCTGGGTAACAATCAGCCCCAGCATTTT	CATSRDLGNNQPQHF
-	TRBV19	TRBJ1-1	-	TGTGCCAGTAGCCCTAACGGGCTTGGGAGCACTGAAGCTTTCTTT	CASSPNGLGSTEAFF
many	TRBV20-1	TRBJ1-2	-	TGCAGTGCTAGGGCCAGAATGTCTTCAGAGGGCTACACCTTC	CSARARMSSEGYTF
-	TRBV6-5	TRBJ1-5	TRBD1	TGTGCCAGCAGTTACCTAGAGGGACAGGGACCATATAGCAATCAGCCCCAGCATTTT	CASSYLEGQGPYSNQPQHF
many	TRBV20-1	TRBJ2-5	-	TGCAGTGCTCTCCCTTCGCAAGAGACCCAGTACTTC	CSALPSQETQYF
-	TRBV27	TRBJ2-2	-	TGTGCCAGCACCACAGGCGGGGCCGGGGAGCTGTTTTTT	CASTTGGAGELFF
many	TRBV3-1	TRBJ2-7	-	TGTGCCAGCAGCCAAGAAATGAGGGGATCCGAGCAGTACTTC	CASSQEMRGSEQYF
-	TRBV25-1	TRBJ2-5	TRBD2	TGTGCCAGCAGTGATCTAGCGGTTCCGGAGACCCAGTACTTC	CASSDLAVPETQYF
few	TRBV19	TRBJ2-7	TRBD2	TGTGCCACCGCGTCCCGGACTAGCGGTTACGAGCAGTACTTC	CATASRTSGYEQYF
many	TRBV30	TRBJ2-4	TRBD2	TGTGCCTGGAGTGGTAGCGGGAGTAACATTCAGTACTTC	CAWSGSGSNIQYF
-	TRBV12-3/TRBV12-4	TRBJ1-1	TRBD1	TGTGCCAGCAGGCCGACAGGGGCGAACACTGAAGCTTTCTTT	CASRPTGANTEAFF
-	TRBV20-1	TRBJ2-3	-	TGCAGTGCTAGGCCCAGGGACTCGATTACGCAGTATTTT	CSARPRDSITQYF
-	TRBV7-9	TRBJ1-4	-	TGTGCCAGCAGCTTAAATCAGGGCGTGAATGAAAAACTGTTTTTT	CASSLNQGVNEKLFF
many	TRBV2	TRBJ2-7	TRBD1	TGTGCCAGCATGGAGACAGGGTTTAGCTCCTACGAGCAGTACTTC	CASMETGFSSYEQYF
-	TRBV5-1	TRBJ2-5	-	TGCGCCAGCAGCACCGCCTTCGGGGAGACCCAGTACTTC	CASSTAFGETQYF
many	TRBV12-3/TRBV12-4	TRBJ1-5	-	TGTGCCAGCAGTTTAATTCAGAATCAGCCCCAGCATTTT	CASSLIQNQPQHF
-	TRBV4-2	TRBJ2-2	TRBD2	TGTGCCAGCAGCCAAGAAAAGGGACTAGCGTCCGGGGAGCTGTTTTTT	CASSQEKGLASGELFF
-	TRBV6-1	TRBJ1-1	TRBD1	TGTGCCAGCACCTTTGGCACAGGGGGCACTGAAGCTTTCTTT	CASTFGTGGTEAFF
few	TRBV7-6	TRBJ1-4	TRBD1	TGTGCCAGCAGCCCGAGGACAGGGAGAGGAGGAAAACTGTTTTTT	CASSPRTGRGGKLFF
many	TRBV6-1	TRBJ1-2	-	TGTGCCAGCAGTATCGGGGTAGGACTTAACAGTCTGGGTGACTATGGCTACACCTTC	CASSIGVGLNSLGDYGYTF
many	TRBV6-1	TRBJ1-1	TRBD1	TGTGCCAGCAGCACAGGGGCTATGAACACTGAAGCTTTCTTT	CASSTGAMNTEAFF
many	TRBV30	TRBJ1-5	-	TGTGCCTGGAGTATAGGACAGAACCAGCCCCAGCATTTT	CAWSIGQNQPQHF